These 9 T cell receptor beta chains were all obtained from the same sample, sequenced in a study of shared clonotypes between healthy human individuals. TCRdb's copy holds only in-frame clones and misses some; the assay was immunoSEQ multiplex PCR. The table has more than 400,000 clones, approximately 78% seen once; the top ten hold about 12%. The material sequenced was PBMCs. The receptors come from a woman in her 40s in good health. Some clones in this sample may be carry-over from other donors' samples.

The V call is TRBV9, the J call TRBJ1-1; tentatively, D is TRBD1 (6 bases). With 0 bases removed from V and 5 bases from J, the gap between germline ends came to 14 bases. This CDR3 spans 15 amino acids. CDR1 is SGDLS, CDR2 YYNGEE, per germline. CDR3 bases: TGTGCCAGCAGCGTAGATCCAGGGGCAGGAACTGAAGCTTTCTTT. This translates into CASSVDPGAGTEAFF.

The chain joins TRBV28 to TRBJ1-4, with D tentatively TRBD1 (5 bases). Trimming removed 4 bases at V and 0 bases at J, with 12 bases between. The germline gives CDR1 MDHEN, CDR2 SYDVKM. This CDR3 has 16 amino acids. The CDR3 loop is CASSWAGAATNEKLFF. For the CDR3, the DNA is TGTGCCAGCAGTTGGGCCGGGGCAGCAACTAATGAAAAACTGTTTTTT.

V gene TRBV4-2 combines with J gene TRBJ2-3; 9 positions agree with TRBD1. Per germline, CDR1 LGHNA and CDR2 YNFKEQ. Germline trimming cut 0 bases from V and 11 bases from J; bases unmatched to any gene: 18. This CDR3 has 18 residues. CDR3 region: CASSQEFIRDRVGSWQYF. The CDR3 bases are TGTGCCAGCAGCCAAGAATTTATAAGGGACAGGGTCGGTAGTTGGCAGTATTTT.

This chain connects TRBV6-1 to TRBJ2-1; 8 nucleotides line up with TRBD2. The CDR3 contains 15 residues. Germline-derived CDR1 and CDR2 are MNHNS and SASEGT. Trimming at V came to 6 bases and at J to 8 bases, leaving 12 bases not matched to a gene. In DNA, the CDR3 is TGTGCCAGCAGAGCGACTAGCGACCAAGGGGATGAGCAGTTCTTC. Protein product: CASRATSDQGDEQFF.

This clone was seen a handful of times. J is TRBJ1-4 and V is TRBV7-9; D perhaps matches TRBD1 (5 bases). With 4 bases removed from V and 8 bases from J, the gap between germline ends came to 17 bases. Germline V lookup: CDR1 SEHNR, CDR2 FQNEAQ (reference sequence). This CDR3 spans 15 amino acids. The CDR3 DNA is TGTGCCAGCAGCTCCCCTTCCGGGGGACGAGAAAAACTGTTTTTT. It yields the protein CASSSPSGGREKLFF. Full variable domain (outside the CDR3, taken from reference TRBV7-9 and TRBJ1-4): DTGVSQNPRHKITKRGQNVTFRCDPISEHNRLYWYRQTLGQGPEFLTYFQNEAQLEKSRLLSDRFSAERPKGSFSTLEIQRTEQGDSAMYLCASSSPSGGREKLFFGSGTQLSVL.

V usage is TRBV7-2 and J usage is TRBJ2-3; 10 nucleotides align to TRBD1. After removal of 3 bases from V and 5 bases from J, the junction contained 8 bases not matched to a gene. CDR3 length: 16 residues. Per germline, CDR1 SGHTA and CDR2 FQGNSA. CDR3 bases: TGTGCCAGCAGCTTCCGGACAGGGGGAGGCCTAGATACGCAGTATTTT. Translating it yields CASSFRTGGGLDTQYF.

The chain uses TRBV14 and TRBJ2-3; 9 nucleotides agree with TRBD2. The CDR3 has 16 residues. Trimming removed 2 bases from V and 1 base from J; junction bases left unmatched: 4. Germline lookup yields CDR1 SGHDN and CDR2 FVKESK. CDR3: CASSQLRLAGTDTQYF. The CDR3 DNA sequence: TGTGCCAGCAGCCAACTACGACTAGCGGGCACAGATACGCAGTATTTT.

This chain connects TRBV15 to TRBJ1-6; no reliable D call. Trimming took off 1 base at V and 8 bases at J, with 12 bases between the two ends. Germline CDR1 LNHNV, CDR2 YYDKDF (reference sequence). This CDR3 is built from 15 residues. Here the CDR3 DNA reads TGTGCCACCAGCAGAGGCCGGCGTGGAGATTCACCCCTCCACTTT. As protein: CATSRGRRGDSPLHF.

This chain uses TRBV10-3 with TRBJ2-5; D may be TRBD2 (5 bases). The length of the CDR3 is 17 residues. The germline V gene encodes CDR1 ENHRY and CDR2 SYGVKD. V was pared by 2 bases and J by 2 bases, with 18 bases between. The CDR3 bases are TGTGCCATCAGTGAGCCCCCGGGGTGGGCAACACAAGAGACCCAGTACTTC. Translating it yields CAISEPPGWATQETQYF.